This T cell receptor (beta chain) was sequenced during a study of blood T cell repertoires in COVID-19. This CDR3 is 14 amino acids long. From germline, CDR1 is MNHEY and CDR2 SVGAGI. V gave up 8 bases and J gave up 4 bases, with 18 bases separating them. This clone showed up just a few times. TCRdb's copy holds only in-frame clones and misses some; the assay was immunoSEQ multiplex PCR. The table has approximately 170,000 clones, less than 90% seen once; the top ten hold 1.1%. The rearrangement uses TRBV6-5 and TRBJ2-7, with D possibly being TRBD1 (6 bases). The sequencing sample was made of peripheral blood. The TCR originated in a man aged 25-45 years with acute or convalescent COVID-19. The CDR3 DNA follows: TGTGCCAGCGGTACTCCGGTGGGGGCTTACGAGCAGTACTTC. It yields the protein CASGTPVGAYEQYF.